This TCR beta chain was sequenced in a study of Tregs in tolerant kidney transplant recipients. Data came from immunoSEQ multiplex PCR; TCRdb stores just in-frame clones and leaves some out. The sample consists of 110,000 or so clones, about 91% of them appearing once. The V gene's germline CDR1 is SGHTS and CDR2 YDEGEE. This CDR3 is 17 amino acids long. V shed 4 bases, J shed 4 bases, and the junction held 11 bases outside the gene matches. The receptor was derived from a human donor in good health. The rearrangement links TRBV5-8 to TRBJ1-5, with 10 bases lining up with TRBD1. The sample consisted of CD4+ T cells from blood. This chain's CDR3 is CASSVDRGQRKNQPQHF. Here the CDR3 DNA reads TGTGCCAGCAGCGTCGACAGGGGGCAAAGGAAAAATCAGCCCCAGCATTTT.